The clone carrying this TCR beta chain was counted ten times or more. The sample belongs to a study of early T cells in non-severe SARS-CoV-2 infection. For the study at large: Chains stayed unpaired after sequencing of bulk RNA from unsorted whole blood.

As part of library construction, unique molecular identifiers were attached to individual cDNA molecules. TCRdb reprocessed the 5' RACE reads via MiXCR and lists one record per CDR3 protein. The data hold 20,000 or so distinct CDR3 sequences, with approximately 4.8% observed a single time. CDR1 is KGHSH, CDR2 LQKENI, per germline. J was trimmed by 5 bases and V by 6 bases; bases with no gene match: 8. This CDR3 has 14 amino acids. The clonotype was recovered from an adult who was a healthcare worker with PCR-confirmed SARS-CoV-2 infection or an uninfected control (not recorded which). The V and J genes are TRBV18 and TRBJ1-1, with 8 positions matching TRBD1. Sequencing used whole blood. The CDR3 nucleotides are TGTGCCAGCTCTCCCGGACAGGGAGGGACTGAAGCTTTCTTT. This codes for CASSPGQGGTEAFF.